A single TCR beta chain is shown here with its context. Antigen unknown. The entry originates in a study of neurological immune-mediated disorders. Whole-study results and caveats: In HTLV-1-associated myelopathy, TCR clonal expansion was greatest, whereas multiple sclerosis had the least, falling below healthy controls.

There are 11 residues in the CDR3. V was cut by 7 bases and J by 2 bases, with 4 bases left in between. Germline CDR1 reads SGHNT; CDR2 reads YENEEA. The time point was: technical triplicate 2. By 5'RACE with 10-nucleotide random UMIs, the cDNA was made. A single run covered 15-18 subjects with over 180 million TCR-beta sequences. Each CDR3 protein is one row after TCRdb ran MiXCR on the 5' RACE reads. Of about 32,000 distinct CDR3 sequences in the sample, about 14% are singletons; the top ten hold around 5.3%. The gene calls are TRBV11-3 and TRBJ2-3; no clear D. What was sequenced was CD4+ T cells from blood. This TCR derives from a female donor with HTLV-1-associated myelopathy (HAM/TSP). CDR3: CASTDTDTQYF. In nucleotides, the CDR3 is TGTGCCAGCACCGACACAGATACGCAGTATTTT.